Each of the 10 T cell receptor beta chains below was sequenced from the same sample in a study of blood T cell repertoires in COVID-19. Repertoires were generated with immunoSEQ multiplex PCR, while TCRdb's copy carries only in-frame clones and drops some. The repertoire holds 100,000 to 150,000 clones, with about 80% as singletons. Sequenced sample: peripheral blood. The source of these receptors is a woman in her forties or fifties with acute or convalescent COVID-19.

This rearrangement joins TRBV9 to TRBJ2-2, with D possibly being TRBD1 (5 bases). Trimming removed 7 bases at V and 2 bases at J, with 15 bases between. Germline V CDR1 and CDR2: SGDLS, YYNGEE. The CDR3 runs to 15 residues. The CDR3 DNA reads as TGTGCCAGCTCTGTAGGACACTTTAACACCGGGGAGCTGTTTTTT. Translated, it gives CASSVGHFNTGELFF.

This chain connects TRBV5-6 to TRBJ1-3; the D is unclear. CDR3 length equals 14 residues. With 1 base removed from V and 0 bases from J, the gap between germline ends came to 5 bases. CDR1 is SGHDT, CDR2 YYEEEE, per germline. This chain's CDR3 is CASSLPSSGNTIYF. The CDR3 nucleotides read TGTGCCAGCAGCTTGCCGAGCTCTGGAAACACCATATATTTT.

This clone was seen only a few times. The rearrangement joins TRBV5-1 to TRBJ2-2; D is ambiguous. Germline CDR1 SGHRS, CDR2 YFSETQ. The CDR3 covers 15 residues. V lost 0 bases and J lost 7, with 13 bases in between. CDR3 DNA sequence: TGCGCCAGCAGCTTGGCCTCAGGTATTGGCGGGGAGCTGTTTTTT. The encoded protein is CASSLASGIGGELFF.

CDR3 DNA: TGTGCCAGCAGTCCTCAGGTATTCTATGGCTACACCTTC. It is translated as CASSPQVFYGYTF. V and J are TRBV28 and TRBJ1-2; no reliable D call. This CDR3 region has 13 residues. Trimming pared 5 bases from V and 4 bases from J, leaving 11 bases between. Looked up from germline, CDR1 is MDHEN and CDR2 is SYDVKM.

This clone has just one count. The chain is built from TRBV5-1 and TRBJ2-6; no firm D call. The germline CDR1 and CDR2 sequences are SGHRS and YFSETQ. V gave up 0 bases and J gave up 2 bases, with 3 bases separating them. The CDR3 is 14 amino acids. CDR3 sequence: CASSLVAGANVLTF. CDR3 in DNA: TGCGCCAGCAGCTTGGTAGCTGGGGCCAACGTCCTGACTTTC.

CDR3 nucleotide sequence: TGTGCCAGCAGCTCAATGAAGAGCTACAATGAGCAGTTCTTC. It encodes CASSSMKSYNEQFF. The V call is TRBV11-2, the J call TRBJ2-1; D is undetermined. This CDR3 comprises 14 residues. V was cut by 4 bases and J by 3 bases, with 10 bases left in between. CDR1 is SGHAT, CDR2 FQNNGV, per germline.

V is TRBV6-1 and J is TRBJ2-1, with a weak D call TRBD2 (5 bases). The germline CDR1 and CDR2 sequences are MNHNS and SASEGT. V lost 1 base to trimming and J lost 0 bases, with 7 bases between them. CDR3 length: 15 amino acids. The CDR3 DNA is TGTGCCAGCAGTGAAGACCGGGGCTCCTACAATGAGCAGTTCTTC. This codes for CASSEDRGSYNEQFF.

The chain is built from TRBV10-1 and TRBJ1-6; D ambiguous. Germline CDR1 WNHNN, CDR2 SYGVQD (reference sequence). V dropped 0 bases and J dropped 9 bases, with 12 bases sitting between them. The CDR3 runs to 15 residues. In DNA, the CDR3 is TGCGCCAGCAGTGAGTCCGGGAACGGCGGTTCACCCCTCCACTTT. Translating it yields CASSESGNGGSPLHF.

V gene TRBV5-1 combines with J gene TRBJ1-1; TRBD1 is a possible D gene (5 bases). The length of the CDR3 is 14 residues. Trimming took off 4 bases at V and 3 bases at J, with 13 bases between the two ends. Per germline, CDR1 SGHRS and CDR2 YFSETQ. As DNA, the CDR3 is TGCGCCAGCAGCCCTAGCGGGGGAGACACTGAAGCTTTCTTT. Its translation is CASSPSGGDTEAFF. Full variable domain (rest looked up from reference TRBV5-1 and TRBJ1-1): KAGVTQTPRYLIKTRGQQVTLSCSPISGHRSVSWYQQTPGQGLQFLFEYFSETQRNKGNFPGRFSGRQFSNSRSEMNVSTLELGDSALYLCASSPSGGDTEAFFGQGTRLTVV.

The rearrangement links TRBV2 to TRBJ1-1, with D unclear. Trimming cost V 6 bases and J 4 bases, with 15 bases left between them. The CDR3 has 14 amino acids. Per germline, CDR1 SNHLY and CDR2 FYNNEI. The CDR3 region is CASRFLGSGTEAFF. CDR3 DNA: TGTGCCAGCAGGTTTCTAGGTTCGGGCACTGAAGCTTTCTTT.